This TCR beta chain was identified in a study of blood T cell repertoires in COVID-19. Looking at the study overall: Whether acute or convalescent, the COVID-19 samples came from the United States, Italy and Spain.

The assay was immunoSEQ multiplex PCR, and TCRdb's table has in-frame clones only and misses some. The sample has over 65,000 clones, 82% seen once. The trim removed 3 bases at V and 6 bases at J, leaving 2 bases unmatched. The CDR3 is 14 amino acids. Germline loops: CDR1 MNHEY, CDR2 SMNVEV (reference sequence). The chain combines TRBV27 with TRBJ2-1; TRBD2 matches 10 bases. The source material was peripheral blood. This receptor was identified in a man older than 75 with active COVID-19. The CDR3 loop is CASSFPSGSNEQFF. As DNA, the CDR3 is TGTGCCAGCAGTTTCCCTAGCGGGAGCAATGAGCAGTTCTTC.